Presented here are 22 T cell receptor beta chains from one specimen sequenced in a study of T-cell reconstitution after alpha-beta-depleted transplantation in children. Unique molecular identifiers featured in how the TCRbeta library was prepared. TCRdb passed the PCR reads through MiXCR, listing each CDR3 protein once. The profile shows about 690,000 distinct CDR3 sequences, 16% of them singletons. Sequencing was performed on PBMCs from the stem cell graft donor, taken from the stem cell graft. The receptors were sampled from a human donor who donated a stem cell graft to a child with acute myeloid leukemia.

The chain combines TRBV3-1 with TRBJ2-2, with TRBD2 as a possible D gene (6 bases). Deletions cut 1 base from V and 6 bases from J, with 9 bases between. The CDR3 totals 14 residues. Germline CDR1 and CDR2: LGHDT and YNNKEL (reference sequence). The CDR3 sequence is CASSQGLVAGELFF. The CDR3 coding sequence is TGTGCCAGCAGCCAAGGACTAGTGGCCGGGGAGCTGTTTTTT.

The chain has TRBV7-2 and TRBJ2-3, with no clear D. V was clipped by 4 bases and J by 0 bases, with 14 bases between them. The CDR3 extends over 16 amino acids. Germline V CDR1 and CDR2: SGHTA, FQGNSA. The CDR3 loop is CASSSPPGTSTDTQYF. In DNA, the CDR3 is TGTGCCAGCAGCTCCCCGCCCGGAACTAGCACAGATACGCAGTATTTT. The full variable domain, rest sourced from reference TRBV7-2 and TRBJ2-3, is GAGVSQSPSNKVTEKGKDVELRCDPISGHTALYWYRQSLGQGLEFLIYFQGNSAPDKSGLPSDRFSAERTGGSVSTLTIQRTQQEDSAVYLCASSSPPGTSTDTQYFGPGTRLTVL.

This clonotype appeared a few times. This chain links TRBV24-1 with TRBJ2-1; possible D gene TRBD1, 5 bases. CDR1 and CDR2 from the germline V gene are KGHDR and SFDVKD. The CDR3 runs to 14 residues. V lost 6 bases, J lost 5 bases, and 13 bases lay in between. CDR3 sequence (DNA): TGTGCCACCAGTAAAAGCATGGGGCACAATGAGCAGTTCTTC. Protein product: CATSKSMGHNEQFF.

This clonotype was recorded a few times. The chain carries TRBV20-1 and TRBJ2-3; D is possibly TRBD1 or TRBD2 (6 bases each). V dropped 3 bases and J dropped 2 bases, with 18 bases sitting between them. Germline CDR1 DFQATT, CDR2 SNEGSKA (reference sequence). CDR3 length: 16 amino acids. CDR3 sequence: CSARRVRGPFTDTQYF. CDR3 in DNA: TGCAGTGCTAGGCGGGTCCGGGGGCCCTTCACAGATACGCAGTATTTT.

The genes are TRBV15 and TRBJ1-1; D may be TRBD1 (5 bases). The CDR3 is 17 amino acids. V lost 3 bases to trimming and J lost 0 bases, with 17 bases between them. Per the germline V gene, CDR1 is LNHNV and CDR2 is YYDKDF (reference sequence). The CDR3 loop reads CATSSSRIRVMNTEAFF. CDR3 nucleotides: TGTGCCACCAGCAGTTCTCGCATCAGGGTGATGAACACTGAAGCTTTCTTT.

The sample holds a few counts of this clonotype. The gene calls are TRBV7-2 and TRBJ1-2, with D perhaps TRBD1 (5 bases). CDR3 length: 17 amino acids. With 5 bases removed from V and 0 bases from J, the gap between germline ends came to 19 bases. In germline, CDR1 is SGHTA, CDR2 FQGNSA. CDR3: CASSPRPGLRANYGYTF. CDR3 nucleotide sequence: TGTGCCAGCAGCCCCCGCCCGGGACTGCGAGCTAACTATGGCTACACCTTC.

This clonotype was recorded at least ten times. The chain uses TRBV27 and TRBJ2-5; D could derive from TRBD1 or TRBD2 (6 bases each). Germline V gene data show CDR1 as MNHEY and CDR2 as SMNVEV (reference sequence). V was clipped by 2 bases and J by 5 bases, with 12 bases between them. The CDR3 is 14 residues long. The CDR3 here is CASSLLGGRETQYF. The DNA of the CDR3 is TGTGCCAGCAGTTTACTCGGGGGCCGGGAGACCCAGTACTTC.

V and J are TRBV4-1 and TRBJ2-7; perhaps D is TRBD1 or TRBD2 (5 bases each). Per germline, CDR1 MGHRA and CDR2 YSYEKL. The V and J ends lost 4 bases and 6 bases respectively, with 16 bases between them. This CDR3 region has 14 residues. CDR3 nucleotide sequence: TGCGCCAGCAGCCCCTCGGGACCCGAGGGCGAGCAGTACGTC. As protein: CASSPSGPEGEQYV.

V is TRBV20-1 and J is TRBJ2-2; D possibly matches TRBD1 or TRBD2 (5 bases each). This CDR3 is built from 15 residues. CDR1 is DFQATT, CDR2 SNEGSKA, per germline (reference sequence). The V and J ends lost 0 bases and 0 bases respectively, with 8 bases between them. The CDR3: CSARDPGPNTGELFF. CDR3 in DNA: TGCAGTGCTAGAGACCCGGGGCCGAACACCGGGGAGCTGTTTTTT.

This clonotype has ten or more counts. The CDR3 region is CASSSLWGEGTEAFF. The CDR3 DNA sequence: TGTGCCAGCAGCTCCTTGTGGGGGGAGGGCACTGAAGCTTTCTTT. This chain connects TRBV7-2 to TRBJ1-1, with D possibly being TRBD1 (5 bases). V was trimmed by 4 bases and J by 4 bases, leaving 16 bases between them. Germline V CDR1 and CDR2: SGHTA, FQGNSA. The CDR3 is 15 amino acids.

The rearrangement links TRBV9 to TRBJ2-1, with D possibly matching TRBD2 (6 bases). V lost 3 bases to trimming and J lost 6 bases, with 19 bases between them. This CDR3 contains 16 residues. The germline gives CDR1 SGDLS, CDR2 YYNGEE. The CDR3 DNA follows: TGTGCCAGCAGCGGATCACTAGCCGGGGGTTTCAATGAGCAGTTCTTC. Residues: CASSGSLAGGFNEQFF.

Many counts were recorded for this clonotype. CDR3 sequence reads: CSAKWRADTQYF. The CDR3, as DNA: TGCAGTGCTAAGTGGAGGGCAGATACGCAGTATTTT. The rearrangement uses TRBV20-1 and TRBJ2-3; possible D gene TRBD2, 6 bases. The CDR3 length is 12 residues. Deletions cut 4 bases from V and 4 bases from J, with 9 bases between. Germline-derived CDR1 and CDR2 are DFQATT and SNEGSKA (reference sequence).

The V gene is TRBV27, the J gene TRBJ1-2; D is possibly TRBD1 (6 bases). The CDR3 length is 12 residues. The ends were cut back, 7 bases at V and 5 bases at J, with 11 bases in the middle. Germline V gene lookup returns CDR1 MNHEY and CDR2 SMNVEV (reference sequence). The CDR3 reads CASKGGRYGYTF. The CDR3 nucleotides read TGTGCCAGCAAGGGGGGCCGGTATGGCTACACCTTC.

Many counts were recorded for this clonotype. This chain joins TRBV18 and TRBJ2-7, with a tentative D call TRBD2 (5 bases). The CDR3 has 15 amino acids. The ends were cut back, 3 bases at V and 0 bases at J, with 12 bases in the middle. Germline-derived CDR1 and CDR2 are KGHSH and LQKENI. The CDR3: CASSPVGVPSYEQYF. In DNA, the CDR3 is TGTGCCAGCTCACCCGTCGGGGTACCCTCCTACGAGCAGTACTTC.

In this sample, this clonotype turned up a few times. The gene calls are TRBV24-1 and TRBJ2-7, with 10 bases aligning to TRBD1. V shed 5 bases, J shed 0 bases, and the junction held 12 bases outside the gene matches. CDR3 length equals 18 residues. Germline lookup yields CDR1 KGHDR and CDR2 SFDVKD. The CDR3 reads CATSGPVGGQGTSYEQYF. The CDR3 coding sequence is TGTGCCACCAGTGGCCCGGTAGGGGGACAGGGGACCTCCTACGAGCAGTACTTC.

The J gene is TRBJ2-2, the V gene TRBV6-2 or TRBV6-3, with D unclear. The length of the CDR3 is 14 residues. Germline-derived CDR1 and CDR2 are MNHEY and SVGEGT. Trimming stripped 10 bases from V and 7 bases from J, with 19 bases between. CDR3 nucleotides: TGTGCCACCTCTTTAGGGTTCACCAGCGGGGAGCTGTTTTTT. The encoded protein is CATSLGFTSGELFF.

This clonotype was picked up many times. The CDR3: CSAKNGQAPRPQHF. CDR3 coding DNA: TGCAGTGCCAAAAACGGACAGGCGCCGCGGCCCCAGCATTTT. The gene calls are TRBV20-1 and TRBJ1-5, with TRBD1 identical over 7 bases. CDR1 and CDR2 (germline): DFQATT, SNEGSKA (reference sequence). There are 14 residues in the CDR3. V shed 6 bases, J shed 9 bases, and the junction held 14 bases outside the gene matches.

This clonotype has just a few counts. The rearrangement uses TRBV28 and TRBJ2-7, with D perhaps TRBD1 (6 bases). This CDR3 comprises 16 residues. CDR1 is MDHEN and CDR2 is SYDVKM in the germline V gene. Trimming took 5 bases from V and 6 from J, leaving 23 bases between them. The CDR3 here is CASSPSATGPRGEQYV. The DNA of the CDR3 is TGTGCCAGCAGTCCTTCGGCGACGGGTCCCAGGGGCGAGCAGTACGTC.

This clonotype was counted at least ten times. The chain couples TRBV6-5 to TRBJ1-1, with TRBD1 as a possible D gene (6 bases). The CDR3 sequence is 12 residues long. Germline CDR1 MNHEY, CDR2 SVGAGI. With 0 bases removed from V and 12 bases from J, the gap between germline ends came to 11 bases. The CDR3 DNA reads as TGTGCCAGCAGTTACTCAGGGGACAAGACTTTCTTT. Translating it yields CASSYSGDKTFF.

This clonotype was counted a few times. The chain has TRBV5-1 and TRBJ1-1; D uncertain. The germline V gene encodes CDR1 SGHRS and CDR2 YFSETQ. V was trimmed by 0 bases and J by 7 bases, leaving 13 bases between them. The CDR3 is 14 residues long. The CDR3 nucleotides are TGCGCCAGCAGCTTGGACGGGCCTCTAAATGAAGCTTTCTTT. Its protein product is CASSLDGPLNEAFF.

Of note for this clonotype: A much bigger clone sits one base away, suggesting this may be a read error. This sequence joins TRBV6-1 and TRBJ2-1, with TRBD1 matching 7 bases. This CDR3 is built from 14 residues. Germline loops: CDR1 MNHNS, CDR2 SASEGT. CDR3 bases: TGTGCCAGCAGAACCGACAGGGTTTACAATGACCAGTTCTTC. Translated, it gives CASRTDRVYNDQFF.

This chain links TRBV29-1 with TRBJ2-2; 8 bases map to TRBD1. The germline CDR1 and CDR2 sequences are SQVTM and ANQGSEA. After removal of 6 bases from V and 3 bases from J, the junction contained 12 bases not matched to a gene. The CDR3 runs 16 residues. The CDR3 spells CSVGIQGAMDTGELFF. The CDR3 DNA sequence: TGCAGCGTGGGAATCCAGGGGGCTATGGACACCGGGGAGCTGTTTTTT.